This TCR beta chain was captured by sequencing in a study of Graves' ophthalmopathy and Graves' hyperthyroidism. General study points: The authors also found most expanded thyroid clonotypes above 0.001 frequency in blood.

Of note for this clonotype: Its specificity is not known.

Among the hyperthyroidism patients, all were newly diagnosed, aged 18 to 65, with under 2 months' duration. Orbital computed tomography and thyroid ultrasound, along with TRAb, serum thyroxine and clinical symptoms, underpinned diagnosis. RNA transcripts were the source from which TCR beta CDR3 regions were amplified. The authors performed first-round RT-PCR with HTBI primers and then a second-round multiplex PCR. TCRdb fed the multiplex PCR reads into MiXCR, producing one record per CDR3 protein. Counted here are some 1.1 million distinct CDR3 sequences, roughly two fifths occurring once; the ten biggest clones make up approximately 10%. This TCR was sampled from an adult man with Graves' hyperthyroidism. The material sequenced was peripheral blood or thyroid tissue (not recorded which).

The CDR3 sequence is CASSQGQGTDNYGYTF. DNA for the CDR3: TGCGCCAGCAGCCAAGGTCAAGGGACAGACAACTATGGCTACACCTTC. This sequence joins TRBV4-1 and TRBJ1-2, with 7 bases identical to TRBD1. Germline CDR1 reads MGHRA; CDR2 reads YSYEKL. V was clipped by 1 base and J by 2 bases; unmatched bases: 7. The CDR3 length is 16 residues.